This TCR beta chain was profiled in a study of blood T cell repertoires in COVID-19. Study as a whole: Whether acute or convalescent, the COVID-19 samples came from the United States, Italy and Spain. The cDNA or gDNA used as material had been derived from T cells, B-cell-depleted T cells, or PBMCs.

Authors' methods: Estimation of nucleated cell counts relied on the amplification of reference gene primers. Method: immunoSEQ multiplex PCR; TCRdb's copy keeps in-frame clones and lacks some. That table furnishes V, J and clone size, whereas the DNA furnished D and trimming. Of roughly 100,000 clones in the sample, less than 85% are singletons; the top ten hold 15% to 20%. Sequenced sample: peripheral blood. This clonotype was obtained from a woman older than 75 with active or convalescent COVID-19.

This CDR3 reads CASSLGTGGIGSPLHF. Written as DNA, the CDR3 is TGCGCCAGCAGCTTGGGGACTGGGGGCATCGGGTCACCCCTCCACTTT. V and J are TRBV5-1 and TRBJ1-6; maybe TRBD1 (6 bases). The germline CDR1 and CDR2 sequences are SGHRS and YFSETQ. Trimming pared 0 bases from V and 10 bases from J, leaving 17 bases between. This CDR3 is 16 amino acids long.